This TCR beta chain was found in a study of vaccination effects on CD4 cells after COVID-19. Germline V gene lookup returns CDR1 SGHKS and CDR2 YYEKEE (reference sequence). The CDR3 has 13 amino acids. V lost 1 base and J lost 8, with 12 bases in between. Note on this clone: Its antigen is still unknown.

Around day 10 of culture, CD4+ T cells were separated out. Data came from immunoSEQ multiplex PCR; TCRdb stores just in-frame clones and leaves some out. The repertoire has tens of thousands of clones, around 70% of them found once; the top ten carry roughly 7.8%. This chain links TRBV5-5 with TRBJ1-1; D gene ambiguous. The receptor's source is a human donor who had a prior SARS-CoV-2 infection. This sample comprised CD4+ T cells from PBMCs cultured without peptide, obtained before COVID-19 vaccination. The CDR3 region has the DNA TGTGCCAGCAGCTTGCTTGCTAGTACCGAAGCTTTCTTT. Its translation: CASSLLASTEAFF.